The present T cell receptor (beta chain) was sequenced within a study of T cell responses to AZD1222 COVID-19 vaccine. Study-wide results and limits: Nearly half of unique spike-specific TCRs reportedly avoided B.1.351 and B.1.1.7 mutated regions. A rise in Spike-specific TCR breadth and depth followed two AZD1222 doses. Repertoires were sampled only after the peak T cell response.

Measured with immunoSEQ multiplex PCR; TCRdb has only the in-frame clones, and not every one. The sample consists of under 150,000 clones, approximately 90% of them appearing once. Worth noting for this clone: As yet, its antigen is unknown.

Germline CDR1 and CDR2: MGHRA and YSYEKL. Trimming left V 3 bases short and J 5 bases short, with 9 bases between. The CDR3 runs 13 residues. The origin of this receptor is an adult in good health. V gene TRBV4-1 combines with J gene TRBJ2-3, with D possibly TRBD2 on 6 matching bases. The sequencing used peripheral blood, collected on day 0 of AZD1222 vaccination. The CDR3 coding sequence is TGCGCCAGCAGCCAGCGGGACCGAGATACGCAGTATTTT. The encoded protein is CASSQRDRDTQYF.